This TCR beta chain was obtained from a study of a mutant IDH1 vaccine in newly diagnosed glioma. Study details: Patients got radiotherapy, temozolomide, or both beforehand, and most got both.

Whole-study results and caveats: Apparently, pseudoprogression bore no relation to changes among the top peripheral T cell clonotypes.

Time point indicated: week 23, last vaccination. Doses comprised 300 ug of mutant IDH1 20-mer peptide each, plus topical imiquimod. Each tumor in the donors was a new WHO grade 3 or 4 astrocytoma, IDH1-mutant and ATRX-lost. Assay used: immunoSEQ multiplex PCR; TCRdb lists only in-frame clones, some missing. The table has 60,000 to 85,000 clones, 85% seen once. There are a few counts of this clone. Antigen unknown. Trimming took 5 bases from V and 7 from J, leaving 11 bases between them. The CDR3 has 13 amino acids. CDR1 is SEHNR and CDR2 is FQNEAQ in the germline V gene (reference sequence). The material sequenced was PBMCs, taken from a glioma patient whose treatment included an IDH1 peptide vaccine. The receptor's source is a woman between 50 and 59 years old with glioma. The chain employs TRBV7-9 and TRBJ2-2; D is possibly TRBD1 (5 bases). The CDR3 region is CASSLGHIGELFF. CDR3 nucleotide sequence: TGTGCCAGCAGCCTCGGACATATCGGGGAGCTGTTTTTT.